This is a list of T cell receptor beta chains from one sample in a study of identical twins' blood T cells. Each CDR3 protein gets one entry after TCRdb re-called the 5' RACE reads with MiXCR. The table records hundreds of thousands of distinct CDR3 sequences, more than 25% of them present only once. Specimen: PBMCs. All receptors derive from a woman aged 18-49 years in good health. CDR3s include the opening cysteine and the closing phenylalanine or tryptophan. A D gene is named only where the DNA matches it firmly. Clone size, where shown, is once, few, many, or a class for clones that have expanded.

TRBV20-1	TRBJ2-1	.	TRBD1	CSARTGQNEQFF	TGCAGCGCCAGGACAGGTCAAAATGAGCAGTTCTTC
TRBV21-1	TRBJ2-7	.	.	CASSKDLGTGRGEQYF	TGTGCCAGCAGCAAAGATCTTGGGACAGGGAGAGGAGAGCAGTACTTC
TRBV3-1	TRBJ2-7	few	.	CASSQDSSRGVDF	TGTGCCAGCAGCCAAGATTCAAGTAGAGGCGTTGATTTC
TRBV12-3/TRBV12-4	TRBJ2-5	.	.	CASSLWEQETQYF	TGTGCCAGCAGTTTGTGGGAGCAAGAGACCCAGTACTTC
TRBV6-1	TRBJ1-1	many	.	CASRRGFITEAFF	TGTGCCAGCAGGCGGGGCTTTATCACTGAAGCTTTCTTT
TRBV10-3	TRBJ2-3	few	.	CAISEGRDRRTDTQYF	TGTGCCATCAGTGAGGGCCGGGACCGCCGCACAGATACGCAGTATTTT
TRBV11-3	TRBJ1-1	few	.	CASSLALLGTMNTEAFF	TGTGCCAGCAGCTTAGCCTTGCTAGGGACGATGAACACTGAAGCTTTCTTT
TRBV27	TRBJ1-5	few	.	CASSLPSSNQPQHF	TGTGCCAGCAGTTTACCTTCTAGCAATCAGCCCCAGCATTTT
TRBV20-1	TRBJ2-5	once	.	CGAGPGLLQETQYF	TGCGGTGCTGGTCCGGGACTCCTTCAAGAGACCCAGTACTTC
TRBV7-9	TRBJ2-3	once	.	CASSPRLGTDTQYF	TGTGCCAGCAGCCCGCGACTAGGAACAGATACGCAGTATTTT
TRBV11-2	TRBJ1-3	few	.	CASSLVDTGNTIYF	TGTGCCAGCAGCTTAGTTGACACGGGAAACACCATATATTTT
TRBV6-6	TRBJ2-1	few	.	CASTQSPGSENNEQFF	TGTGCCAGCACTCAATCTCCGGGATCGGAAAACAATGAGCAGTTCTTC
TRBV28	TRBJ1-5	many	.	CASTRYSNQPQHF	TGTGCCTCTACACGCTATAGCAATCAGCCCCAGCATTTT
TRBV6-2/TRBV6-3	TRBJ1-1	.	.	CVSSSPSDITWGTEAFF	TGTGTCAGCAGTTCCCCGAGCGACATTACTTGGGGCACTGAAGCTTTCTTT
TRBV29-1	TRBJ1-2	many	.	CSVEKLVGANYGYTF	TGCAGCGTTGAAAAGCTCGTGGGAGCTAACTATGGCTACACCTTC
TRBV13	TRBJ2-1	few	.	CASSPTRTVVFNEQFF	TGTGCCAGCAGCCCAACCCGCACGGTCGTGTTTAATGAGCAGTTCTTC
TRBV12-3/TRBV12-4	TRBJ2-7	.	.	CASSFPSYEQYF	TGTGCCAGCAGTTTCCCCTCCTACGAGCAGTACTTC
TRBV6-6	TRBJ2-3	.	.	CASSYGAEITDTQYF	TGTGCCAGCAGTTACGGAGCGGAGATCACAGATACGCAGTATTTT
TRBV7-9	TRBJ1-4	once	.	CASSLAGLWEKLFF	TGTGCCAGCAGCTTGGCAGGGCTGTGGGAAAAACTGTTTTTT
TRBV3-1	TRBJ1-1	many	.	CASSQDPRTEAFF	TGTGCCAGCAGCCAAGATCCACGCACTGAAGCTTTCTTT
TRBV5-5	TRBJ1-1	.	.	CASSLTDEAFF	TGTGCCAGCAGCTTGACGGATGAAGCTTTCTTT
TRBV11-2	TRBJ2-7	.	TRBD1	CASSTGQGYREQYF	TGTGCCAGCAGCACGGGACAGGGGTATCGCGAGCAGTACTTC
TRBV7-6	TRBJ2-1	few	.	CASSFGYGLSGLSEQFF	TGTGCCAGCAGCTTTGGGTATGGACTATCCGGGCTAAGTGAGCAGTTCTTC
TRBV14	TRBJ2-5	.	.	CASSTQVQETQYF	TGTGCCAGCAGCACACAGGTCCAAGAGACCCAGTACTTC
TRBV5-1	TRBJ1-1	.	.	CASSSAGPSPGAFF	TGCGCCAGCAGCTCAGCAGGGCCCTCCCCGGGAGCTTTCTTT
TRBV7-9	TRBJ1-1	.	.	CASSLAVDGAFF	TGTGCCAGCAGCTTGGCAGTCGATGGAGCTTTCTTT
TRBV13	TRBJ1-1	.	TRBD1	CASSTGQANTEAFF	TGTGCCAGCAGCACCGGACAGGCGAACACTGAAGCTTTCTTT
TRBV6-6	TRBJ2-5	.	.	CASLNLETQYF	TGTGCCAGCCTAAACCTGGAGACCCAGTACTTC
TRBV6-1	TRBJ2-3	many	.	CASTLAQGPDTQYF	TGTGCCAGCACCTTAGCACAGGGCCCAGATACGCAGTATTTT
TRBV27	TRBJ1-2	.	.	CASRIGTVRGGYTF	TGTGCCAGCAGGATTGGGACGGTGAGGGGTGGCTACACCTTC
TRBV10-3	TRBJ2-2	few	.	CAISDPRANTGELFF	TGTGCCATCAGTGATCCGCGAGCGAACACCGGGGAGCTGTTTTTT
TRBV7-6	TRBJ2-1	.	.	CASSLLTRRGNEQFF	TGTGCCAGCAGCTTACTCACCCGAAGGGGTAATGAGCAGTTCTTC
TRBV10-3	TRBJ2-4	few	.	CAISVGIQYF	TGTGCCATCAGTGTCGGAATTCAGTACTTC
TRBV20-1	TRBJ2-1	.	TRBD2	CSASGLAGSHEQFF	TGCAGTGCTTCCGGACTAGCGGGATCTCATGAGCAGTTCTTC
TRBV7-8	TRBJ1-1	.	.	CASSLVRGETEALF	TGTGCCAGCAGCTTAGTCAGGGGTGAGACTGAAGCTTTGTTT
TRBV20-1	TRBJ1-1	.	.	CSAQGGVNTEAFF	TGCAGTGCCCAAGGCGGAGTGAACACTGAAGCTTTCTTT
TRBV29-1	TRBJ1-1	few	.	CSVGRTDTEAFF	TGCAGCGTTGGACGGACAGACACTGAAGCTTTCTTT
TRBV5-6	TRBJ2-2	few	.	CASSLVSNTGELFF	TGTGCCAGCAGCTTGGTCAGTAACACCGGGGAGCTGTTTTTT
TRBV9	TRBJ2-3	few	.	CASQFDGTDTQYF	TGTGCCAGCCAATTTGACGGCACAGATACGCAGTATTTT
TRBV28	TRBJ2-5	few	.	CATMSIGMGQETQYF	TGTGCCACCATGTCCATCGGGATGGGACAAGAGACCCAGTACTTC
TRBV7-9	TRBJ1-2	.	TRBD1	CASSPTGENNYGYIF	TGTGCCAGCAGCCCGACAGGGGAAAATAACTATGGCTACATCTTC
TRBV27	TRBJ1-1	.	.	CASSLSQGFGEAFF	TGTGCCAGCAGTTTATCCCAGGGCTTTGGTGAAGCTTTCTTT
TRBV20-1	TRBJ1-5	few	TRBD1	CSASFGTVFNQPQHF	TGCAGTGCTAGTTTCGGGACAGTTTTCAATCAGCCCCAGCATTTT
TRBV29-1	TRBJ2-3	.	TRBD2	CSVDTSGSADTQYF	TGCAGCGTTGACACTAGCGGGAGCGCAGATACGCAGTATTTT